Below are 27 T cell receptor beta chains sequenced from a single sample in a study of CD8 T cells in ankylosing spondylitis. TCRdb re-called the 5' RACE reads with MiXCR, one entry per CDR3 protein. The data show around 160,000 distinct CDR3 sequences, approximately 10% seen once. The material sequenced was blood, either unsorted or a sorted T cell fraction (not recorded which). The receptors stem from a male donor with ankylosing spondylitis or in good health (not recorded which).

This clonotype has at least ten counts. This chain connects TRBV5-1 to TRBJ2-5, with TRBD2 as a possible D gene (6 bases). The CDR3 consists of 14 residues. Germline V CDR1 and CDR2: SGHRS, YFSETQ. Trimming cost V 6 bases and J 5 bases, with 17 bases left between them. The CDR3 loop reads CASIGGTQRETQYF. For the CDR3, the DNA is TGCGCCAGCATAGGCGGGACCCAGAGGGAGACCCAGTACTTC. The entire variable domain, with the rest obtained from reference TRBV5-1 and TRBJ2-5, is as follows: KAGVTQTPRYLIKTRGQQVTLSCSPISGHRSVSWYQQTPGQGLQFLFEYFSETQRNKGNFPGRFSGRQFSNSRSEMNVSTLELGDSALYLCASIGGTQRETQYFGPGTRLLVL.

The chain has TRBV7-9 and TRBJ2-1; D is possibly TRBD2 (6 bases). The CDR3 loop spans 15 amino acids. Germline V gene lookup returns CDR1 SEHNR and CDR2 FQNEAQ (reference sequence). Trimming removed 4 bases from V and 6 bases from J, with 16 bases in between. For the CDR3, the DNA is TGTGCCAGCAGCTCTCGACTAGAAGTGGTCAATGAGCAGTTCTTC. Translated: CASSSRLEVVNEQFF.

This clonotype was recorded many times. This chain links TRBV5-1 with TRBJ1-1; D is possibly TRBD1 (6 bases). Deletions cut 1 base from V and 1 base from J, with 8 bases between. The CDR3 has 14 residues. Germline-derived CDR1 and CDR2 are SGHRS and YFSETQ. The CDR3 DNA sequence: TGCGCCAGCAGCTTGACAGGGCCGAACACTGAAGCTTTCTTT. This codes for CASSLTGPNTEAFF.

The chain carries TRBV5-5 and TRBJ1-4; perhaps TRBD1 as D (5 bases). This CDR3 region has 15 residues. V was clipped by 0 bases and J by 7 bases, with 13 bases between them. Germline values: CDR1 SGHKS, CDR2 YYEKEE (reference sequence). CDR3 DNA: TGTGCCAGCAGCTTGGGATTCGGGGACGCTGAAAAACTGTTTTTT. Protein sequence: CASSLGFGDAEKLFF.

This clonotype was seen many times. The chain carries TRBV6-6 and TRBJ2-7, with 11 bases fitting TRBD1. CDR1 MNHNY and CDR2 SVGAGI come from the germline V gene (reference sequence). The ends lost 4 bases at V and 3 bases at J; junction bases unmatched: 5. The CDR3 extends over 15 amino acids. The CDR3 DNA sequence: TGTGCCAGCAGTTCCTGGACAGGGGGCGACTACGAGCAGTACTTC. Protein: CASSSWTGGDYEQYF.

This clonotype has a count of ten or more. This chain links TRBV5-1 with TRBJ2-7; TRBD1 aligns across 9 bases. Per germline, CDR1 SGHRS and CDR2 YFSETQ. This CDR3 spans 16 amino acids. V was pared by 2 bases and J by 1 base, with 7 bases of the junction left unmatched. In DNA form, the CDR3 reads TGCGCCAGCAGCTTTCTGGGACAGGGAATTTCCTACGAGCAGTACTTC. Translation: CASSFLGQGISYEQYF. Full variable domain (remainder filled in from reference TRBV5-1 and TRBJ2-7): KAGVTQTPRYLIKTRGQQVTLSCSPISGHRSVSWYQQTPGQGLQFLFEYFSETQRNKGNFPGRFSGRQFSNSRSEMNVSTLELGDSALYLCASSFLGQGISYEQYFGPGTRLTVT.

This CDR3 reads CASSSAAARGGTGELFF. The CDR3 DNA reads TGCGCCAGCAGTAGTGCAGCCGCCCGTGGGGGCACCGGGGAGCTGTTTTTT. The V call is TRBV5-1, the J call TRBJ2-2; D could derive from TRBD1 or TRBD2 (5 bases each). The ends were cut back, 5 bases at V and 4 bases at J, with 21 bases in the middle. This CDR3 is built from 17 residues. Germline V lookup: CDR1 SGHRS, CDR2 YFSETQ.

This clonotype was detected ten times or more. The V call is TRBV21-1, the J call TRBJ2-1; the D call of TRBD1 is as the table states it, not checked on the DNA. TRBV21-1 is designated a pseudogene. There are 12 residues in the CDR3. The CDR3 nucleotides read TGTGCCCTCATCCCCCTTGAAGTGGGGCAGTTCTTC. It codes for CALIPLEVGQFF.

This clonotype has ten or more counts. The chain is built from TRBV7-6 and TRBJ1-5, with a tentative D call TRBD1 (6 bases). CDR1 and CDR2 (germline): SGHVS, FNYEAQ. Trimming stripped 2 bases from V and 0 bases from J, with 8 bases between. The CDR3 totals 15 residues. The DNA of the CDR3 is TGTGCCAGCAGCTTATCGACAGGTAGCAATCAGCCCCAGCATTTT. Its translation is CASSLSTGSNQPQHF.

V and J are TRBV5-1 and TRBJ1-2, with D unclear. The CDR3 totals 15 residues. Germline V CDR1 and CDR2: SGHRS, YFSETQ. V was pared by 0 bases and J by 7 bases, with 16 bases between. The CDR3 DNA follows: TGCGCCAGCAGCTTGGTGTCACGAGGAGGAGGTGGCTACACCTTC. Amino acids: CASSLVSRGGGGYTF.

The table lists this clonotype with many counts. The chain recombines TRBV20-1 with TRBJ1-3; D remains ambiguous. CDR3 length: 13 residues. Germline V gene sequence: CDR1 DFQATT, CDR2 SNEGSKA (reference sequence). Trimming stripped 6 bases from V and 2 bases from J, with 11 bases between. The CDR3 protein is CSALPRTGNTIYF. CDR3 nucleotides: TGCAGTGCCCTTCCCAGGACTGGAAACACCATATATTTT.

This clonotype was found a few times. V gene TRBV14 combines with J gene TRBJ1-2; 9 nucleotides align to TRBD1. The V gene end was trimmed by 2 bases and the J gene end by 6 bases; junction bases not matched to a gene: 1. CDR3 length: 13 amino acids. From germline, CDR1 is SGHDN and CDR2 FVKESK. The CDR3: CASSQTGGDGYTF. DNA for the CDR3: TGTGCCAGCAGCCAAACAGGGGGCGATGGCTACACCTTC.

This clonotype was detected many times. This chain links TRBV27 with TRBJ1-2, with D possibly TRBD1 on 5 matching bases. V was shortened by 0 bases and J by 8 bases, with 13 bases between the two germline ends. The CDR3 sequence is 14 residues long. Looked up from germline, CDR1 is MNHEY and CDR2 is SMNVEV (reference sequence). In DNA form, the CDR3 reads TGTGCCAGCAGTTTATCCTGGGGGTCCAGCGGCTACACCTTC. Translating gives CASSLSWGSSGYTF.

A word on this clonotype: One end of the junction does not line up with germline, which may come from a read error. J is TRBJ2-7 and V is TRBV2, with D possibly being TRBD2 (6 bases). This CDR3 region has 14 residues. CDR1 SNHLY and CDR2 FYNNEI come from the germline V gene. The CDR3 region is CASKSSVSSYEQCF. The CDR3 DNA reads TGTGCCAGCAAGTCTAGCGTTAGCTCCTACGAGCAGTGCTTC.

This sequence joins TRBV2 and TRBJ2-3, with a tentative D call TRBD1 (6 bases). The CDR3 spans 15 residues. CDR1 is SNHLY, CDR2 FYNNEI, per germline. V was shortened by 2 bases and J by 4 bases, with 13 bases between the two germline ends. Here the CDR3 reads CASSEQTGEADTQYF. The CDR3 DNA reads as TGTGCCAGCAGTGAACAGACAGGAGAGGCAGATACGCAGTATTTT.

The table lists this clonotype with many counts. The gene calls are TRBV5-1 and TRBJ2-7, with D maybe TRBD2 (5 bases). The V end was cut by 0 bases, the J end by 5 bases, with 9 bases between. The germline V gene has CDR1 SGHRS and CDR2 YFSETQ. This CDR3 comprises 13 residues. CDR3 coding DNA: TGCGCCAGCAGCTTGGGAAGGGAGAACGAGCAGTACTTC. It translates to CASSLGRENEQYF.

This clonotype was found many times. V gene TRBV29-1 combines with J gene TRBJ2-2; TRBD2 aligns across 10 bases. The germline gives CDR1 SQVTM, CDR2 ANQGSEA. The V gene end was trimmed by 4 bases and the J gene end by 5 bases; junction bases not matched to a gene: 7. This CDR3 has 15 amino acids. The chain's CDR3 is CSVVSASGRTGELFF. Written as DNA, the CDR3 is TGCAGCGTTGTATCGGCTAGCGGGAGAACCGGGGAGCTGTTTTTT.

In this sample, this clonotype turned up many times. This chain connects TRBV6-2 or TRBV6-3 to TRBJ2-3; tentatively, D is TRBD2 (11 bases). Trimming shortened V by 5 bases and J by 3 bases, and 33 bases separated the two germline ends. Germline-derived CDR1 and CDR2 are MNHEY and SVGEGT. This CDR3 is built from 21 residues. The DNA of the CDR3 is TGTGCCAGCAGTCCCTGGGACAGGGGTCTCGCGATAGCGGGGGGGACAGATACGCAGTATTTT. This codes for CASSPWDRGLAIAGGTDTQYF.

This clonotype came up a few times. V usage is TRBV7-6 and J usage is TRBJ2-4, with 7 bases fitting TRBD1. V shed 1 base and J 5 bases; nucleotides not matched to a gene: 8. Per germline, CDR1 SGHVS and CDR2 FNYEAQ. CDR3 length: 16 residues. This CDR3 reads CASSLGTGASQNIQYF. The CDR3 DNA reads TGTGCCAGCAGCTTAGGTACAGGGGCATCCCAAAACATTCAGTACTTC. The full variable domain, with the rest looked up from reference TRBV7-6 and TRBJ2-4, is GAGVSQSPRYKVTKRGQDVALRCDPISGHVSLYWYRQALGQGPEFLTYFNYEAQQDKSGLPNDRFSAERPEGSISTLTIQRTEQRDSAMYRCASSLGTGASQNIQYFGAGTRLSVL.

This clonotype was found many times. The V gene is TRBV3-1, the J gene TRBJ2-7; no firm D call. The CDR3 covers 11 residues. The V gene's germline CDR1 is LGHDT and CDR2 YNNKEL (reference sequence). Trimming pared 7 bases from V and 5 bases from J, leaving 9 bases between. CDR3 amino acids: CASIPIDEQYF. CDR3 nucleotides: TGTGCCAGCATCCCCATTGACGAGCAGTACTTC.

This clonotype has ten or more counts. The chain joins TRBV5-1 to TRBJ2-1; D is perhaps TRBD2 (5 bases). The CDR3 covers 15 residues. Germline V gives CDR1 SGHRS, CDR2 YFSETQ. Trimming pared 1 base from V and 2 bases from J, leaving 10 bases between. Here the CDR3 DNA reads TGCGCCAGCAGCTTGTACCCTAGCACCTACAATGAGCAGTTCTTC. Translation: CASSLYPSTYNEQFF.

This clonotype was seen a handful of times. The CDR3 nucleotides read TGTGCCAGCAGACCTTATGACGGGGGAAATTCACCCCTCCACTTT. Translated: CASRPYDGGNSPLHF. The J gene is TRBJ1-6, the V gene TRBV6-2 or TRBV6-3; a weak D match, TRBD1 (5 bases). From germline, CDR1 is MNHEY and CDR2 SVGEGT. The CDR3 length is 15 residues. Trimming removed 6 bases at V and 7 bases at J, with 16 bases between.

This clonotype has a count of ten or more. V and J are TRBV11-2 and TRBJ2-3; 7 nucleotides match TRBD2. The V gene end was trimmed by 5 bases and the J gene end by 8 bases; junction bases not matched to a gene: 13. The CDR3 sequence is 15 residues long. Per germline, CDR1 SGHAT and CDR2 FQNNGV. The CDR3 is CASSPIGGRGGTQYF. The CDR3 nucleotides read TGTGCCAGCAGCCCAATTGGCGGGAGAGGAGGTACGCAGTATTTT.

This clonotype was detected ten times or more. The chain joins TRBV27 to TRBJ2-7; 11 nucleotides match TRBD2. The germline V gene encodes CDR1 MNHEY and CDR2 SMNVEV (reference sequence). The CDR3 is 15 residues long. J gave up 4 bases and V 4 bases, and 6 bases lay outside the gene matches. For the CDR3, the DNA is TGTGCCAGCAGTTCCTTAGCGGGAGGGCCTTACGAGCAGTACTTC. Translated, it gives CASSSLAGGPYEQYF.

This clonotype occurred a few times. V is TRBV6-1 and J is TRBJ2-3, with D maybe TRBD1 (9 bases). Germline V gene data show CDR1 as MNHNS and CDR2 as SASEGT. Trimming shortened V by 6 bases and J by 4 bases, and 17 bases separated the two germline ends. This CDR3 comprises 15 residues. The CDR3 sequence is CASRRGGTGPDTQYF. The CDR3 DNA reads TGTGCCAGCAGACGCGGGGGGACAGGGCCAGATACGCAGTATTTT.

This clonotype was detected many times. The chain carries TRBV29-1 and TRBJ2-1, with D possibly being TRBD1 or TRBD2 (6 bases each). V shed 4 bases and J shed 8 bases, with 24 bases lying between them. The CDR3 contains 16 residues. The germline gives CDR1 SQVTM, CDR2 ANQGSEA. In DNA, the CDR3 is TGCAGCGTTGGAGGGTTGGGGGGCACCCTTGTAGATGAGCAGTTCTTC. Protein product: CSVGGLGGTLVDEQFF.

The gene calls are TRBV2 and TRBJ1-2; possibly TRBD1 for D (6 bases). Trimming stripped 6 bases from V and 7 bases from J, with 18 bases between. The CDR3 length is 14 residues. Germline V gene lookup returns CDR1 SNHLY and CDR2 FYNNEI. This chain's CDR3 is CASSPQGALGGYTF. DNA of the CDR3: TGTGCCAGCAGCCCACAGGGCGCTCTTGGTGGCTACACCTTC. The entire variable domain, with the rest obtained from reference TRBV2 and TRBJ1-2, is as follows: EPEVTQTPSHQVTQMGQEVILRCVPISNHLYFYWYRQILGQKVEFLVSFYNNEISEKSEIFDDQFSVERPDGSNFTLKIRSTKLEDSAMYFCASSPQGALGGYTFGSGTRLTVV.